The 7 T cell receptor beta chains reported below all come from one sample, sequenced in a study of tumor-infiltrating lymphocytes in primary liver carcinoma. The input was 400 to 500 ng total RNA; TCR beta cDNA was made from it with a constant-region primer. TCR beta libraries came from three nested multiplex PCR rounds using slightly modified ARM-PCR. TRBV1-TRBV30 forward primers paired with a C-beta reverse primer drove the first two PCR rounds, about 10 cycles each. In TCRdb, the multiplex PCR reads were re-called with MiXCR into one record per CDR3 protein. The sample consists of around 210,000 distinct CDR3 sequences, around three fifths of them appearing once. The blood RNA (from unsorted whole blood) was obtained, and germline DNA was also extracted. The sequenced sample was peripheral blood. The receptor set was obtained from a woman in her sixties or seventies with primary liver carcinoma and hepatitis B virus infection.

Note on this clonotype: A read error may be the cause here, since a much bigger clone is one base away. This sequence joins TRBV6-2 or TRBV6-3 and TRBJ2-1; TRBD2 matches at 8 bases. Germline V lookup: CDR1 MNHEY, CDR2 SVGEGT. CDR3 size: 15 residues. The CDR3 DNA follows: TGTGCCAGCAGGGAAGCGGGAGTACGGTACAATGAGCTGTTCTTC. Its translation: CASREAGVRYNELFF.

CDR3: CASSSPFPDEILCTDTQYF. In nucleotides, the CDR3 is TGTGCCAGCAGCTCCCCTTTCCCCGACGAAATCCTGTGCACAGATACGCAGTATTTT. The chain combines TRBV7-8 with TRBJ2-3; no clear D gene. The germline V gene encodes CDR1 SGHVS and CDR2 FQNEAQ. The CDR3 extends over 19 amino acids. V was pared by 4 bases and J by 1 base, with 24 bases between.

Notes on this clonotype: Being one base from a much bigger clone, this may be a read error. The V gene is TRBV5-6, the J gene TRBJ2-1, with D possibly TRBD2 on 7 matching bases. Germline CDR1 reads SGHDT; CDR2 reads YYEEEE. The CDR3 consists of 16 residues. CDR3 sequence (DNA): TGTGTCAGCAGCTTTTGGGCGGGGGCCTCCTACAATGAGCAGTTCTTC. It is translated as CVSSFWAGASYNEQFF.

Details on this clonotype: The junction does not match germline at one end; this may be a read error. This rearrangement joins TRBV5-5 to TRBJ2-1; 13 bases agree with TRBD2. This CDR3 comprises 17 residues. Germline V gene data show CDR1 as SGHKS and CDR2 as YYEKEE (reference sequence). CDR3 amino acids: CASSPTSGRLTYNEQSF. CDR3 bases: TGTGCCAGCAGCCCGACTAGCGGGAGGCTAACCTACAATGAGCAGTCCTTC.

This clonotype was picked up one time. The CDR3 region has the DNA TGTGCCTGGAGTGTACGGGCCCTCTATGGCTACACCTTC. Encoded protein: CAWSVRALYGYTF. J is TRBJ1-2 and V is TRBV30; D ambiguous. The germline gives CDR1 GTSNPN, CDR2 SVGIG (reference sequence). The V and J ends lost 0 bases and 4 bases respectively, with 9 bases between them. This CDR3 is built from 13 residues.

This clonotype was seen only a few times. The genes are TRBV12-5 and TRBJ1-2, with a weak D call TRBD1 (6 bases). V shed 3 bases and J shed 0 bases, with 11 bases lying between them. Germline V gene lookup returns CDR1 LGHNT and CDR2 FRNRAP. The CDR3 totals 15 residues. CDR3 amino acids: CASGFVGGANYGYTF. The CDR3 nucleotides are TGTGCTAGTGGTTTCGTAGGGGGGGCTAACTATGGCTACACCTTC.

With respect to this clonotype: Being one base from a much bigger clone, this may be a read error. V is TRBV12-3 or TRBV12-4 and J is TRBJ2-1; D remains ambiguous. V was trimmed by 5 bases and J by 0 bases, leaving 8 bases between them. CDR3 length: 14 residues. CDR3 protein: CASSIVDSYNEQFF. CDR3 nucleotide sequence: TGTGCCAGCAGTATTGTAGACTCCTACAATGAGCAGTTCTTC.